The 14 T cell receptor beta chains in this list originate from one sample, sequenced in a study of preoperative IRX-2 immunotherapy in early breast cancer. Using immunoSEQ multiplex PCR, the repertoire was profiled, and TCRdb retains in-frame clones only, with some absent. The top ten hold less than 35% of the sample, which has fewer than 25,000 clones, around 90% seen once. Sample treatment: preoperative locoregional IRX-2 cytokine immunotherapy. The sample here was tumor tissue, taken after IRX-2 immunotherapy. The receptors derive from a human donor with breast cancer.

Remarks on this clone: One end of the junction does not line up with germline, which may come from a read error. The rearrangement links TRBV7-7 to TRBJ1-2, with a tentative D call TRBD1 (5 bases). Germline V gene lookup returns CDR1 SSHAT and CDR2 FNYEAQ (reference sequence). The CDR3 runs 14 residues. The CDR3 nucleotides read TGTGCTAGCAGCCCGCCGCGGGGGAGTCAAGGCTACACCTTC. Translated, it gives CASSPPRGSQGYTF.

J is TRBJ2-2 and V is TRBV10-1, with D possibly TRBD2 on 6 matching bases. CDR3 size: 14 residues. Germline-derived CDR1 and CDR2 are WNHNN and SYGVQD (reference sequence). The V gene lost 5 bases and the J gene lost 5 bases, with 12 bases spanning the gap. CDR3 residues: CASSTGVETGELFF. CDR3 nucleotide sequence: TGCGCCAGCAGTACGGGGGTTGAGACCGGGGAGCTGTTTTTT.

This chain links TRBV10-2 with TRBJ1-3; D not resolved. Trimming took off 7 bases at V and 1 base at J, with 8 bases between the two ends. The CDR3 is 13 amino acids. The germline gives CDR1 WSHSY, CDR2 SAAADI. The CDR3 loop is CASNRVSGNTIYF. CDR3 bases: TGCGCCAGCAACCGTGTTTCTGGAAACACCATATATTTT.

This rearrangement joins TRBV5-6 to TRBJ2-1; possibly TRBD1 or TRBD2 for D (6 bases each). Germline-derived CDR1 and CDR2 are SGHDT and YYEEEE. The V and J ends lost 1 base and 14 bases respectively, with 10 bases between them. The CDR3 contains 11 residues. The CDR3, as DNA: TGTGCCAGCAGCTTGTCAGGGGAGGAGTTCTTC. This sequence encodes CASSLSGEEFF. Complete variable domain (other parts from reference TRBV5-6 and TRBJ2-1): DAGVTQSPTHLIKTRGQQVTLRCSPKSGHDTVSWYQQALGQGPQFIFQYYEEEERQRGNFPDRFSGHQFPNYSSELNVNALLLGDSALYLCASSLSGEEFFGPGTRLTVL.

V usage is TRBV5-1 and J usage is TRBJ1-1; D is possibly TRBD1 (6 bases). The CDR3 covers 14 residues. The ends were cut back, 10 bases at V and 3 bases at J, with 19 bases in the middle. Germline CDR1 is SGHRS and CDR2 is YFSETQ. The CDR3 bases are TGCGCCTCCACTTTGAGGGGGGACGACACTGAAGCTTTCTTT. Protein product: CASTLRGDDTEAFF.

The chain recombines TRBV5-5 with TRBJ2-2; perhaps TRBD2 as D (6 bases). The germline V and J ends were trimmed by 4 bases and 3 bases, with 13 bases remaining between them. Per germline, CDR1 SGHKS and CDR2 YYEKEE (reference sequence). This CDR3 comprises 15 residues. DNA of the CDR3: TGTGCCAGCAGCCGACGGAGGGCCTACACCGGGGAGCTGTTTTTT. Its protein product is CASSRRRAYTGELFF. The full variable domain, rest sourced from reference TRBV5-5 and TRBJ2-2, is DAGVTQSPTHLIKTRGQQVTLRCSPISGHKSVSWYQQVLGQGPQFIFQYYEKEERGRGNFPDRFSARQFPNYSSELNVNALLLGDSALYLCASSRRRAYTGELFFGEGSRLTVL.

CDR3 nucleotides: TGTGCCAGCAGTACCCAGATGAACACTGAAGCTTTCTTT. Its protein is CASSTQMNTEAFF. The chain uses TRBV2 and TRBJ1-1; D is uncertain. Germline CDR1 and CDR2: SNHLY and FYNNEI. V lost 5 bases to trimming and J lost 0 bases, with 7 bases between them. The CDR3 is 13 amino acids.

The chain couples TRBV18 to TRBJ1-3; D remains unclear. CDR3 length: 16 amino acids. Trimming pared 2 bases from V and 0 bases from J, leaving 11 bases between. Germline V CDR1 and CDR2: KGHSH, LQKENI. Here the CDR3 reads CASSPFDGSSGNTIYF. DNA of the CDR3: TGTGCCAGCTCACCATTCGATGGGAGCTCTGGAAACACCATATATTTT.

The chain couples TRBV5-1 to TRBJ2-2; D is perhaps TRBD1 or TRBD2 (6 bases each). CDR1 and CDR2 (germline): SGHRS, YFSETQ. The V end lost 0 bases, the J end lost 6 bases, and 9 bases lay between the germline ends. The CDR3 runs 14 residues. The CDR3 DNA is TGCGCCAGCAGCTTGGGGGGGGCCCCCGGGGAGCTGTTTTTT. Encoded protein: CASSLGGAPGELFF. Full variable domain (remainder filled in from reference TRBV5-1 and TRBJ2-2): KAGVTQTPRYLIKTRGQQVTLSCSPISGHRSVSWYQQTPGQGLQFLFEYFSETQRNKGNFPGRFSGRQFSNSRSEMNVSTLELGDSALYLCASSLGGAPGELFFGEGSRLTVL.

The chain links TRBV9 to TRBJ1-1; 8 bases line up with TRBD1. Germline V gene data show CDR1 as SGDLS and CDR2 as YYNGEE. This CDR3 contains 15 residues. Unmatched junction bases numbered 6, after V lost 3 bases and J lost 2 bases. This CDR3 is CASSARQGSNTEAFF. CDR3 DNA: TGTGCCAGCAGCGCCAGACAGGGGTCAAACACTGAAGCTTTCTTT.

This chain connects TRBV15 to TRBJ2-7, with D uncertain. This CDR3 contains 14 residues. V lost 0 bases, J lost 0 bases, and 6 bases lay in between. Germline V gene data show CDR1 as LNHNV and CDR2 as YYDKDF (reference sequence). The CDR3 spells CATSRDRSSYEQYV. The DNA of the CDR3 is TGTGCCACCAGCAGAGACAGGAGCTCCTACGAGCAGTACGTC.

The rearrangement joins TRBV6-6 to TRBJ1-1; D is undetermined. V gave up 4 bases and J gave up 5 bases, with 14 bases separating them. The CDR3 loop spans 14 amino acids. The V gene's germline CDR1 is MNHNY and CDR2 SVGAGI (reference sequence). The CDR3 reads CASSSLGAGTEAFF. CDR3 in DNA: TGTGCCAGCAGTTCCCTTGGTGCGGGAACTGAAGCTTTCTTT.

J is TRBJ1-2 and V is TRBV7-2, with a weak D call TRBD1 (6 bases). V lost 5 bases and J lost 5, with 21 bases in between. CDR1 is SGHTA, CDR2 FQGNSA, per germline. This CDR3 spans 16 amino acids. CDR3 sequence (DNA): TGTGCCAGCAGCGAACCAGACAGGTCGAAGATGTATGGCTACACCTTC. It specifies CASSEPDRSKMYGYTF.

This clone was picked up one time. The V and J genes are TRBV27 and TRBJ1-2, with D hard to call. V lost 8 bases to trimming and J lost 6 bases, with 10 bases between them. This CDR3 has 11 amino acids. Looked up from germline, CDR1 is MNHEY and CDR2 is SMNVEV (reference sequence). This CDR3 is CASGWADGYTF. The CDR3 nucleotides read TGTGCCAGCGGCTGGGCCGATGGCTACACCTTC.